This TCR beta chain was sequenced in a study of blood T cells in healthy people across ages. Sample donors were healthy Caucasian individuals that came from Russia, aged roughly 6 to 100. With a J-beta primer mix and a sample-barcoded 5' primer, a second PCR ran about 7 to 11 cycles. TCRdb reprocessed the 5' RACE reads via MiXCR and lists one record per CDR3 protein. The sample yields 550,000 to 800,000 distinct CDR3 sequences, roughly 21% seen once. The source is a man aged 65 to 85 in good health. Sequencing used blood.

In nucleotides, the CDR3 is TGTGCCAGCAGCTCCGAGGACAGCCAGATATACACAGATACGCAGTATTTT. Amino acids: CASSSEDSQIYTDTQYF. The rearrangement uses TRBV7-9 and TRBJ2-3, with D possibly TRBD1 on 6 matching bases. The germline V gene has CDR1 SEHNR and CDR2 FQNEAQ (reference sequence). With 4 bases removed from V and 2 bases from J, the gap between germline ends came to 19 bases. This CDR3 spans 17 amino acids.